This T cell receptor (beta chain) was retrieved from a study of blood T cell repertoires in COVID-19. Overall study context: Sources were T cells, B-cell-depleted T cells, or PBMCs; the material itself was cDNA or gDNA.

This clone appeared a single time. Methods used by the authors: Nucleated cell counts were estimated from reference gene primer amplification. Only in-frame clones appear in the TCRdb table, and some are missing; sequencing was by immunoSEQ multiplex PCR. From that table come the V and J calls and clone size; the DNA was used to work out D and trimming. The repertoire holds approximately 270,000 clones, with 88% as singletons. The V end was cut by 1 base, the J end by 8 bases, with 17 bases between. The CDR3 extends over 15 amino acids. Germline V lookup: CDR1 MNHEY, CDR2 SMNVEV (reference sequence). The chain carries TRBV27 and TRBJ1-1; the D gene is possibly TRBD1 (6 bases). Sequenced sample: peripheral blood. This sequence originates from a woman under 40 with COVID-19, enrolled during active disease. CDR3 in DNA: TGTGCCAGCAGTTTATTCATGGACAGAGGCGCAGAAGCTTTCTTT. Amino acids: CASSLFMDRGAEAFF.